These 19 T cell receptor beta chains came from one sample sequenced in a study of blood T cells in healthy people across ages. Sample-barcoded 5' priming and a J-beta primer mix drove a second PCR of about 6 to 12 cycles. MiXCR, applied by TCRdb to the 5' RACE reads, yields one record per CDR3 protein. The repertoire holds approximately 800,000 distinct CDR3 sequences, with approximately 65% as singletons. The sequencing sample was made of blood. These receptors came from a man aged 25 to 40 in good health.

V is TRBV4-3 and J is TRBJ2-6, with D uncertain. Trimming removed 1 base from V and 2 bases from J, with 9 bases in between. The CDR3 is made up of 16 amino acids. Per germline, CDR1 LGHNA and CDR2 YSLEER. CDR3 region: CASSQAVGAGANVLTF. CDR3 DNA: TGCGCCAGCAGCCAAGCGGTTGGGGCTGGGGCCAACGTCCTGACTTTC.

The rearrangement joins TRBV7-2 to TRBJ2-5, with D possibly TRBD2 on 6 matching bases. The last part of the DNA fits TRBJ2-7 better; the J call may be wrong. CDR1 and CDR2 (germline): SGHTA, FQGNSA. The CDR3 spans 14 residues. The chain's CDR3 is CASSFAGRHNEQYF. The CDR3 region has the DNA TGTGCCAGCAGCTTTGCGGGACGGCACAACGAGCAGTACTTC.

This chain links TRBV9 with TRBJ2-1, with 8 positions matching TRBD1. The V segment lost 3 bases and the J segment 3 bases; nucleotides outside the gene matches: 5. The length of the CDR3 is 15 residues. Germline lookup yields CDR1 SGDLS and CDR2 YYNGEE. CDR3 bases: TGTGCCAGCAGCGCCGGACAGGGCTACTACAATGAGCAGTTCTTC. Protein sequence: CASSAGQGYYNEQFF.

About this clonotype itself: The junction differs from germline at one of its ends, possibly a read error. V and J are TRBV4-1 and TRBJ2-1; no firm D call. Germline loops: CDR1 MGHRA, CDR2 YSYEKL. The CDR3 consists of 15 residues. This CDR3 is CASSQGHGSYSEQFF. The CDR3 bases are TGCGCCAGCAGCCAAGGTCACGGCTCCTACAGTGAGCAGTTCTTC.

This clonotype was picked up one time. An end of the junction differs from the germline gene, which may be a read error. The CDR3 loop reads CASREDQAYEQYF. The CDR3 DNA follows: TGTGCCAGCAGGGAAGACCAAGCCTACGAGCAGTACTTC. V gene TRBV2 combines with J gene TRBJ2-7; the D is unclear. The germline V gene has CDR1 SNHLY and CDR2 FYNNEI. There are 13 residues in the CDR3.

A note on this clonotype: Sequence at one end of the junction differs from germline and may be a read error. The V gene is TRBV27, the J gene TRBJ2-1; D remains unclear. The germline CDR1 and CDR2 sequences are MNHEY and SMNVEV (reference sequence). CDR3 size: 17 residues. CDR3 in DNA: TGTGCCAGCAGTCTATCCCGAGGAGTACCATCCTACAATGAGCAGTTCTTC. Its protein is CASSLSRGVPSYNEQFF.

The rearrangement joins TRBV6-5 to TRBJ1-2, with D possibly TRBD1 on 5 matching bases. The CDR3 is 15 amino acids. Germline lookup yields CDR1 MNHEY and CDR2 SVGAGI. Trimming left V 7 bases short and J 2 bases short, with 17 bases between. In nucleotides, the CDR3 is TGTGCCAGCACCAAAAGGGCAGGGCAAAACTATGGCTACACCTTC. Amino acid sequence: CASTKRAGQNYGYTF.

V usage is TRBV14 and J usage is TRBJ2-3; unclear D gene. V was trimmed by 1 base and J by 4 bases, leaving 12 bases between them. Germline V gene lookup returns CDR1 SGHDN and CDR2 FVKESK. There are 15 residues in the CDR3. In DNA, the CDR3 is TGTGCCAGCAGCCAAGTAATGATTCATTCAGATACGCAGTATTTT. Residues: CASSQVMIHSDTQYF.

This clonotype was detected only a few times. The V and J genes are TRBV7-3 and TRBJ1-6; possibly TRBD1 for D (5 bases). The germline gives CDR1 SGHTA, CDR2 FQGTGA. The V and J ends lost 7 bases and 8 bases respectively, with 12 bases between them. The CDR3 runs to 13 residues. The CDR3 sequence: CASTTGPDSPLHF. For the CDR3, the DNA is TGTGCCAGCACCACGGGACCTGATTCACCCCTCCACTTT.

The CDR3 region has the DNA TGTGCCAGCAGCGTAGCGCGGGGGACGGCCGTAGGCAGCACAGATACGCAGTATTTT. This gives the protein CASSVARGTAVGSTDTQYF. V gene TRBV9 combines with J gene TRBJ2-3, with 7 positions matching TRBD2. Germline V gene data show CDR1 as SGDLS and CDR2 as YYNGEE. V was clipped by 0 bases and J by 0 bases; unmatched bases: 13. This CDR3 has 19 amino acids.

This chain uses TRBV20-1 with TRBJ1-5; possible D gene TRBD1, 6 bases. Germline V gives CDR1 DFQATT, CDR2 SNEGSKA (reference sequence). V gave up 0 bases and J gave up 5 bases, with 8 bases separating them. There are 13 residues in the CDR3. In nucleotides, the CDR3 is TGCAGTGCTAGAGACCAGGGGTATCAGCCCCAGCATTTT. Translating gives CSARDQGYQPQHF.

V is TRBV7-3 and J is TRBJ2-1; 9 nucleotides align to TRBD2. J lost 2 bases, V lost 5 bases, and 16 bases had no gene match. The V gene's germline CDR1 is SGHTA and CDR2 FQGTGA. The CDR3 consists of 19 residues. CDR3 sequence reads: CASSPGVAGDKYPYNEQFF. The CDR3 nucleotides are TGTGCCAGCAGCCCCGGGGTAGCGGGGGATAAGTACCCCTACAATGAGCAGTTCTTC.

V is TRBV10-3 and J is TRBJ2-3, with 12 bases lining up with TRBD2. Germline CDR1 is ENHRY and CDR2 is SYGVKD. The CDR3 is 16 amino acids. V lost 7 bases, J lost 6 bases, and 11 bases stayed unmatched. This chain's CDR3 is CAITASGGGGADTQYF. The CDR3 DNA follows: TGTGCCATCACGGCTAGCGGGGGGGGAGGCGCGGATACGCAGTATTTT.

The V gene is TRBV25-1, the J gene TRBJ1-2, with D tentatively TRBD1 (5 bases). CDR1 is MGHDK and CDR2 is SYGVNS in the germline V gene. V was pared by 6 bases and J by 3 bases, with 14 bases between. The CDR3 sequence is 14 residues long. In DNA, the CDR3 is TGTGCCAGCAGAGATGCCGGGACTCACTATGGCTACACCTTC. Amino acid sequence: CASRDAGTHYGYTF.

The CDR3 loop reads CASSLQGAGYEQYF. CDR3 nucleotide sequence: TGTGCCAGCAGCTTACAGGGGGCAGGTTACGAGCAGTACTTC. The chain has TRBV7-2 and TRBJ2-7, with TRBD1 identical over 8 bases. Trimming removed 2 bases from V and 4 bases from J; junction bases left unmatched: 4. The V gene's germline CDR1 is SGHTA and CDR2 FQGNSA. The CDR3 consists of 14 residues.

The genes are TRBV4-3 and TRBJ1-2, with a tentative D call TRBD1 (5 bases). The CDR3 has 15 residues. Deletions cut 0 bases from V and 3 bases from J, with 11 bases between. In germline, CDR1 is LGHNA, CDR2 YSLEER. The CDR3 reads CASSQEFDRYYGYTF. The CDR3, as DNA: TGCGCCAGCAGCCAAGAGTTCGACAGATACTATGGCTACACCTTC.

The table lists this clonotype with many counts. The chain joins TRBV7-9 to TRBJ2-7, with 8 bases fitting TRBD1. The CDR3 runs 15 residues. With 7 bases clipped from V and 7 bases from J, the junction kept 15 bases outside the gene matches. Germline V gene data show CDR1 as SEHNR and CDR2 as FQNEAQ (reference sequence). In DNA form, the CDR3 reads TGTGCCAGCATTCTAGTCGGCGGACAGGGCTGGGAGCAGTACTTC. Translated, it gives CASILVGGQGWEQYF.

The sample holds a few counts of this clonotype. In DNA form, the CDR3 reads TGTGCCAGCAGCGTACAGGCGACTACGGAGCAGTACTTC. Translating it yields CASSVQATTEQYF. This rearrangement joins TRBV7-2 to TRBJ2-7; D might be TRBD1 or TRBD2, each matching 5 bases. This CDR3 comprises 13 residues. Germline CDR1 and CDR2: SGHTA and FQGNSA. Trimming pared 5 bases from V and 7 bases from J, leaving 15 bases between.

The chain employs TRBV4-2 and TRBJ2-7; D is undetermined. The V and J ends lost 1 base and 5 bases respectively, with 15 bases between them. Germline CDR1 reads LGHNA; CDR2 reads YNFKEQ. The length of the CDR3 is 15 residues. CDR3 DNA sequence: TGTGCCAGCAGCCAAGGGTTAATAGGATCGGACGAGCAGTACTTC. It translates to CASSQGLIGSDEQYF.